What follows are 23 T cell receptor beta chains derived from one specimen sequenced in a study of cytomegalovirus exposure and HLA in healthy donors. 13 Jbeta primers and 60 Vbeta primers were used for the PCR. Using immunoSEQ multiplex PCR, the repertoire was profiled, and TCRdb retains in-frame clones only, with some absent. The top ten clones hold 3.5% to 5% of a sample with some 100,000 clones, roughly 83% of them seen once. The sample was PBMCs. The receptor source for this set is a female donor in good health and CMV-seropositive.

CDR3 sequence reads: CAIEGGGFYGYTF. CDR3 nucleotide sequence: TGTGCCATCGAGGGAGGTGGCTTCTATGGCTACACCTTC. The J gene is TRBJ1-2, the V gene TRBV7-9; D gene uncertain. Germline V gives CDR1 SEHNR, CDR2 FQNEAQ (reference sequence). With 10 bases removed from V and 4 bases from J, the gap between germline ends came to 16 bases. The CDR3 consists of 13 residues. Based on the CDR3 plus reference TRBV7-9 and TRBJ1-2, the full variable domain is DTGVSQNPRHKITKRGQNVTFRCDPISEHNRLYWYRQTLGQGPEFLTYFQNEAQLEKSRLLSDRFSAERPKGSFSTLEIQRTEQGDSAMYLCAIEGGGFYGYTFGSGTRLTVV.

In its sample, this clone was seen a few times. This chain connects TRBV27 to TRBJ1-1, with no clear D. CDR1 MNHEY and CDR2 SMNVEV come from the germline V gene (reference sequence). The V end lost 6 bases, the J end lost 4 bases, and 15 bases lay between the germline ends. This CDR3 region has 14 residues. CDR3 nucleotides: TGTGCCAGCAGCCCAGAGGGTAGGTTCACTGAAGCTTTCTTT. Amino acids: CASSPEGRFTEAFF.

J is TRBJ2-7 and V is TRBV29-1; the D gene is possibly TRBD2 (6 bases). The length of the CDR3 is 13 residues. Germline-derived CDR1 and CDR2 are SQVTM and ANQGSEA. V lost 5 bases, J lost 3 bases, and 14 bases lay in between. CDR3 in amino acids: CSVRGTAFYEQYF. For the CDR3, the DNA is TGCAGCGTTCGCGGGACCGCCTTCTACGAGCAGTACTTC.

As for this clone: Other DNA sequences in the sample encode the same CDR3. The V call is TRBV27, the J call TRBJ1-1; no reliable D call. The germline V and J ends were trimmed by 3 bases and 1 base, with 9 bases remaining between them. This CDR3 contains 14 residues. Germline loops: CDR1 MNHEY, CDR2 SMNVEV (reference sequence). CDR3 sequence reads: CASSFQQRNTEAFF. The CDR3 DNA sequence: TGTGCCAGCAGTTTCCAACAGAGGAACACTGAAGCTTTCTTT.

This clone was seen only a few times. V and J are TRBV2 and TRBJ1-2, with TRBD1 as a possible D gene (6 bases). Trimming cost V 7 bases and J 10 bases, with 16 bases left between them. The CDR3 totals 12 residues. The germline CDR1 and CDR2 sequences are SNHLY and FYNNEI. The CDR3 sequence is CASNGQSRAYTF. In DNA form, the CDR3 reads TGTGCCAGCAATGGACAGTCTAGAGCCTACACCTTC.

The CDR3, as DNA: TGTGCCAGCTCCAGCGCCGAATTCACAGATACGCAGTATTTT. Translation: CASSSAEFTDTQYF. The chain has TRBV18 and TRBJ2-3; D is undetermined. Between the trimmed V and J ends, which lost 6 bases and 2 bases, there was a span of 12 bases. The germline V gene has CDR1 KGHSH and CDR2 LQKENI. This CDR3 comprises 14 residues.

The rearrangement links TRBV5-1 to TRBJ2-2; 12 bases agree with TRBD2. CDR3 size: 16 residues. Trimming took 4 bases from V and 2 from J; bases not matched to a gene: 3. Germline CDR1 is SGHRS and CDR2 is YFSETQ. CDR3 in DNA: TGCGCCAGCAGCAGGACTAGCGGGGCCAACACCGGGGAGCTGTTTTTT. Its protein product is CASSRTSGANTGELFF.

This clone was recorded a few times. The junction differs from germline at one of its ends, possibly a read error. The CDR3 protein is CASRAGGEFFSGANGLTF. The CDR3 nucleotides are TGTGCCAGCAGGGCGGGGGGAGAGTTTTTCTCTGGGGCCAACGGCCTGACTTTC. The V call is TRBV7-8, the J call TRBJ2-6; 8 nucleotides line up with TRBD2. Looked up from germline, CDR1 is SGHVS and CDR2 is FQNEAQ. This CDR3 has 18 amino acids.

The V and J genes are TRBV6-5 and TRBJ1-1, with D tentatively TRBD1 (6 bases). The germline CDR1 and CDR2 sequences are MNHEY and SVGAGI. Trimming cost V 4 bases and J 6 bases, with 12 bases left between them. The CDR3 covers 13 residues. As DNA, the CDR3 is TGTGCCAGCAGTTCACCCAAGGGGGCTGAAGCTTTCTTT. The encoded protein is CASSSPKGAEAFF.

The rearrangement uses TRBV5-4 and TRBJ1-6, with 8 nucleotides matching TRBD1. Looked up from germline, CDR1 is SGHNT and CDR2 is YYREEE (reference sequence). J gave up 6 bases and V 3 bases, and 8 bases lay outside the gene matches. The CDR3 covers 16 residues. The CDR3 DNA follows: TGTGCCAGCAGCTCCCCGGGACAGGCTTCTAATTCACCCCTCCACTTT. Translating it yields CASSSPGQASNSPLHF. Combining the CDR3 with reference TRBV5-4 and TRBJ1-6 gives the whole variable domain ETGVTQSPTHLIKTRGQQVTLRCSSQSGHNTVSWYQQALGQGPQFIFQYYREEENGRGNFPPRFSGLQFPNYSSELNVNALELDDSALYLCASSSPGQASNSPLHFGNGTRLTVT.

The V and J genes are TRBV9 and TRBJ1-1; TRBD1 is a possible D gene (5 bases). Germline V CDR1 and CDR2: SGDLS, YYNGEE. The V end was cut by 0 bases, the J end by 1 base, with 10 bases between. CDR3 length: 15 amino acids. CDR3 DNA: TGTGCCAGCAGCGTAGTATGGGGGGGGAACACTGAAGCTTTCTTT. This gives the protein CASSVVWGGNTEAFF.

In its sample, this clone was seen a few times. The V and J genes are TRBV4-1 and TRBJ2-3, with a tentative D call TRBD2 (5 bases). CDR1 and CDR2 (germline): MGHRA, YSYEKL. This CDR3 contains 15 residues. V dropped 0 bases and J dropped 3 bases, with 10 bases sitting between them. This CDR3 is CASSQEIGSTDTQYF. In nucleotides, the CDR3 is TGCGCCAGCAGCCAAGAAATAGGGAGTACAGATACGCAGTATTTT.

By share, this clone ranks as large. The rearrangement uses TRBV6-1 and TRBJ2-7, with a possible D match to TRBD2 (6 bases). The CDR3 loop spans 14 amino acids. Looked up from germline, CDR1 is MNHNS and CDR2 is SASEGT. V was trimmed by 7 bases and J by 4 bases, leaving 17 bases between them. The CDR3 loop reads CASTMTGTFYEQYF. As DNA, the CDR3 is TGTGCCAGCACCATGACCGGGACTTTTTACGAGCAGTACTTC.

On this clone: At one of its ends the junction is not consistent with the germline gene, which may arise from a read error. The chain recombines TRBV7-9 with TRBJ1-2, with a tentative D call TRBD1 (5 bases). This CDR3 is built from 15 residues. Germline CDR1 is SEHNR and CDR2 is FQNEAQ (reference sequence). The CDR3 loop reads CSSSPDGRRGYGYTF. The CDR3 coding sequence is TGTTCCAGCAGCCCAGATGGCAGGAGGGGCTATGGCTACACCTTC. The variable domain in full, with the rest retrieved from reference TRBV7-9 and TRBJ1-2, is DTGVSQNPRHKITKRGQNVTFRCDPISEHNRLYWYRQTLGQGPEFLTYFQNEAQLEKSRLLSDRFSAERPKGSFSTLEIQRTEQGDSAMYLCSSSPDGRRGYGYTFGSGTRLTVV.

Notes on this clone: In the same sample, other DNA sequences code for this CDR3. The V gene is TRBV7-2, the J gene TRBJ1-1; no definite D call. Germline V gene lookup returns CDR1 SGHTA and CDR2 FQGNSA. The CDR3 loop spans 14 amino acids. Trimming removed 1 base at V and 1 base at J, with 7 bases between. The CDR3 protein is CASSLGRANTEAFF. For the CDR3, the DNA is TGTGCCAGCAGCTTAGGGAGGGCGAACACTGAAGCTTTCTTT.

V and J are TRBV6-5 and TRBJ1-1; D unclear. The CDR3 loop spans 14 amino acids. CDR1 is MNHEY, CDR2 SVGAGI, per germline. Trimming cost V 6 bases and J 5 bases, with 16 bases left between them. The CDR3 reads CASSPVRRGTEAFF. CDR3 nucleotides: TGTGCCAGCAGCCCGGTCCGAAGAGGGACTGAAGCTTTCTTT.

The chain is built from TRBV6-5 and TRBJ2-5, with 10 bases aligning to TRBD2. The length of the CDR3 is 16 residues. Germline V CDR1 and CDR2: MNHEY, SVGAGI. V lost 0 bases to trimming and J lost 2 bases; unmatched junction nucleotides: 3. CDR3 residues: CASSYSGLANQETQYF. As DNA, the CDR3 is TGTGCCAGCAGTTACTCGGGACTAGCGAATCAAGAGACCCAGTACTTC.

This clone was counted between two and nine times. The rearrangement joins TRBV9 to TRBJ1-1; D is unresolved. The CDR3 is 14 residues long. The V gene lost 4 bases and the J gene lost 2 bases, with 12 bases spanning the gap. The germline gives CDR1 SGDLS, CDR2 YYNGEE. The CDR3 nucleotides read TGTGCCAGCAGCCACTGGGCGGGAAACACTGAAGCTTTCTTT. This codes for CASSHWAGNTEAFF.

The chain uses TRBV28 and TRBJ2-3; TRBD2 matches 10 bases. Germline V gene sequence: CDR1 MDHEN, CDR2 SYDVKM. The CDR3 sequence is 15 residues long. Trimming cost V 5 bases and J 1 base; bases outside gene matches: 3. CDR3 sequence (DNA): TGTGCCAGCAGTAGCGGGGGGGCGGGCACAGATACGCAGTATTTT. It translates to CASSSGGAGTDTQYF.

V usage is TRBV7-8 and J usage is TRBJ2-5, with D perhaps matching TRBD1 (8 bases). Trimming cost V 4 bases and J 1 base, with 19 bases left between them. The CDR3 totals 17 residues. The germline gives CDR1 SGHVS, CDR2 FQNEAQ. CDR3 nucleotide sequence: TGTGCCAGCAGCTCTTATGGGAGGGACAGGTTCCAAGAGACCCAGTACTTC. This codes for CASSSYGRDRFQETQYF.

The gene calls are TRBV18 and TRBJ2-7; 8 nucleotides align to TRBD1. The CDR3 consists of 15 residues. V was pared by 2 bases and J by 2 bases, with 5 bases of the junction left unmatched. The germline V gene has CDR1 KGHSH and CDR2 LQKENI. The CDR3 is CASSPGQGSTYEQYF. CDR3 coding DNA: TGTGCCAGCTCACCAGGACAGGGCTCGACCTACGAGCAGTACTTC.

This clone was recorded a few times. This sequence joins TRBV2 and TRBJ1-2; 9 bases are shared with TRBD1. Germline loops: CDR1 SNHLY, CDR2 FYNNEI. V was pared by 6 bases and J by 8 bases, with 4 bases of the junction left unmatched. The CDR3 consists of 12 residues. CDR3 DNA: TGTGCCAGCAGCCGACAGGGGGAGGGCTACACCTTC. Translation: CASSRQGEGYTF.

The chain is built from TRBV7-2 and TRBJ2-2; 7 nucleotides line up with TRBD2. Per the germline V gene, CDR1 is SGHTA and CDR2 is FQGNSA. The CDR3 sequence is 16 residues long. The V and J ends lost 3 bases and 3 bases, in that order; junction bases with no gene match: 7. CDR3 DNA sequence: TGTGCCAGCAGCTTGGACGGGAGGAAGGACACCGGGGAGCTGTTTTTT. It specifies CASSLDGRKDTGELFF. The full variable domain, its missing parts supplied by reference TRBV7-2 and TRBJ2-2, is GAGVSQSPSNKVTEKGKDVELRCDPISGHTALYWYRQSLGQGLEFLIYFQGNSAPDKSGLPSDRFSAERTGGSVSTLTIQRTQQEDSAVYLCASSLDGRKDTGELFFGEGSRLTVL.